These T cell receptor beta chains were read from a single sample in a study of OX40 agonist ivuxolimab in advanced cancers. Sequencing was performed with immunoSEQ multiplex PCR; in TCRdb, only in-frame clones are kept and a portion is missing. The data contain approximately 98,000 clones, under 85% of them singletons. The sample here was CD4+ or CD8+ T cells sorted from blood, taken in a trial of the OX40 agonist ivuxolimab. These receptors were obtained from an adult with an advanced solid tumor such as melanoma, head and neck, liver or kidney cancer. Both conserved end residues are part of each CDR3. The order of the fields is clone size, J gene, V gene, D gene, CDR3 protein, CDR3 DNA. The D gene is left open where the match is weak. The size entry is marked missing in some rows and otherwise reads once, few, many or a size class.

once | TRBJ2-7 | TRBV2 | - | CASRVGLAYEQYF | TGTGCCAGCAGGGTGGGGTTGGCCTACGAGCAGTACTTC
- | TRBJ1-3 | TRBV6-6 | - | CASSYLGGNTIYF | TGTGCCAGCAGTTATTTAGGGGGAAACACCATATATTTT
- | TRBJ1-2 | TRBV14 | TRBD1 | CASSRTGTENYGYTF | TGTGCCAGCAGCCGGACCGGGACAGAGAACTATGGCTACACCTTC
few | TRBJ2-7 | TRBV5-6 | - | CASSLGRATSYEQYF | TGTGCCAGCAGCTTAGGCAGGGCAACCTCCTACGAGCAGTACTTC
- | TRBJ1-2 | TRBV27 | - | CASARFVDYGYTF | TGTGCCAGCGCCCGGTTTGTGGACTATGGCTACACCTTC
- | TRBJ2-4 | TRBV12-5 | TRBD2 | CASGLPSGDLAKNIQYF | TGTGCTAGTGGTTTGCCTAGCGGGGACTTAGCCAAAAACATTCAGTACTTC
- | TRBJ2-5 | TRBV11-3 | TRBD2 | CASSRTSTQTQYF | TGTGCCAGCAGCCGGACTAGTACGCAGACCCAGTACTTC
- | TRBJ1-3 | TRBV9 | - | CASSGGDTIISGNTIYF | TGTGCCAGCAGCGGGGGGGACACTATTATCTCTGGAAACACCATATATTTT
once | TRBJ1-5 | TRBV2 | - | CVSGPAGDNQPQHF | TGTGTCAGCGGCCCGGCAGGGGACAATCAGCCCCAGCATTTT
- | TRBJ1-1 | TRBV5-1 | TRBD1 | CASSLVTGGTEAFF | TGCGCCAGCAGCTTGGTGACAGGGGGTACTGAAGCTTTCTTT
- | TRBJ1-5 | TRBV4-1 | - | CASSQEFSYSNQPQHF | TGCGCCAGCAGCCAAGAATTTTCTTATAGCAATCAGCCCCAGCATTTT
- | TRBJ2-2 | TRBV6-6 | - | CASSYAGQPGELFF | TGTGCCAGCAGTTACGCGGGACAGCCCGGGGAGCTGTTTTTT
- | TRBJ1-6 | TRBV2 | TRBD1 | CASSYGTGGAFYNSPLHF | TGTGCCAGCAGCTATGGGACAGGGGGCGCGTTTTATAATTCACCCCTCCACTTT
few | TRBJ1-2 | TRBV5-1 | - | CASQTGSNYGYTF | TGCGCCAGCCAGACAGGTTCGAACTATGGCTACACCTTC
- | TRBJ1-1 | TRBV27 | - | CASSLSYGNTEAFF | TGTGCCAGCAGTTTATCGTACGGGAACACTGAAGCTTTCTTT
- | TRBJ2-7 | TRBV19 | - | CASSITWTADYEQYF | TGTGCCAGTAGTATTACCTGGACCGCCGACTACGAGCAGTACTTC
- | TRBJ2-2 | TRBV5-4 | TRBD1 | CASSRGRDRGAGELFF | TGTGCCAGCAGCCGGGGCCGGGACAGGGGGGCCGGGGAGCTGTTTTTT
- | TRBJ2-1 | TRBV5-6 | - | CASSLLNSYNEQFF | TGTGCCAGCAGCTTGTTAAATTCCTACAATGAGCAGTTCTTC
- | TRBJ2-5 | TRBV9 | TRBD1 | CASSAGQGLDAETQYF | TGTGCCAGCAGCGCGGGACAGGGGCTTGATGCGGAGACCCAGTACTTC
- | TRBJ2-2 | TRBV27 | - | CASSLGLAYTGELFF | TGTGCCAGCAGTTTGGGCCTAGCATACACCGGGGAGCTGTTTTTT
- | TRBJ1-1 | TRBV19 | TRBD1 | CASSILPGRGRPEAFF | TGTGCCAGTAGTATACTACCGGGCAGGGGGCGGCCTGAAGCTTTCTTT
few | TRBJ2-7 | TRBV7-9 | TRBD1 | CASSTGQGLNEQYF | TGTGCCAGCAGCACAGGACAGGGGCTCAACGAGCAGTACTTC
few | TRBJ1-2 | TRBV6-5 | - | CASSYSEGANGYTF | TGTGCCAGCAGTTACTCGGAGGGAGCCAATGGCTACACCTTC
- | TRBJ2-3 | TRBV27 | - | CASRSSTDTQYF | TGTGCCAGCAGGTCTAGCACAGATACGCAGTATTTT
- | TRBJ1-5 | TRBV4-2 | - | CASSQGGSNQPQHF | TGTGCCAGCAGCCAAGGGGGGAGCAATCAGCCCCAGCATTTT
- | TRBJ1-4 | TRBV5-1 | - | CASSLGTPPNEKLFF | TGCGCCAGCAGCCTAGGGACACCTCCTAATGAAAAACTGTTTTTT
- | TRBJ2-1 | TRBV6-1 | TRBD1 | CASSVQGAPYNEQFF | TGTGCCAGCAGTGTACAGGGGGCACCCTACAATGAGCAGTTCTTC
- | TRBJ2-1 | TRBV11-2 | TRBD2 | CASSIGTSGRTSAQFF | TGTGCCAGCAGCATAGGGACTAGCGGGAGGACAAGCGCGCAGTTCTTC